Below, 11 T cell receptor beta chains from the same sample are listed, as sequenced in a study of blood T cells in healthy people across ages. Primers used in a second PCR of roughly 6 to 12 cycles were a sample-barcoded 5' primer and a J-beta primer mix. Each CDR3 protein is one row after TCRdb ran MiXCR on the 5' RACE reads. Of fewer than 950,000 distinct CDR3 sequences listed, 50% to 65% are singletons. The sequenced sample was blood. The receptors were gathered from an older man in good health.

This clonotype appeared once. This chain connects TRBV28 to TRBJ1-2; D is unresolved. The V gene lost 7 bases and the J gene lost 0 bases, with 9 bases spanning the gap. In germline, CDR1 is MDHEN, CDR2 SYDVKM. The CDR3 covers 13 residues. Here the CDR3 DNA reads TGTGCCAGCAAGTACAACACTAACTATGGCTACACCTTC. It encodes CASKYNTNYGYTF.

The table lists this clonotype with a few counts. J is TRBJ2-3 and V is TRBV7-6, with TRBD2 matching 14 bases. V shed 1 base and J 9 bases; nucleotides not matched to a gene: 6. The germline CDR1 and CDR2 sequences are SGHVS and FNYEAQ. The CDR3 is made up of 16 amino acids. The CDR3 here is CASSLGGTSGSGTQYF. In nucleotides, the CDR3 is TGTGCCAGCAGCTTAGGGGGGACTAGCGGGAGTGGAACGCAGTATTTT.

This clonotype was seen a handful of times. This chain uses TRBV20-1 with TRBJ2-1, with 11 bases lining up with TRBD1. Germline trimming cut 3 bases from V and 7 bases from J; bases unmatched to any gene: 11. The CDR3 extends over 16 amino acids. Germline-derived CDR1 and CDR2 are DFQATT and SNEGSKA (reference sequence). The CDR3 nucleotides read TGCAGTGCTAGTACCCGGGACAGGGGGGAAACTAATGAGCAGTTCTTC. Protein sequence: CSASTRDRGETNEQFF.

The chain uses TRBV15 and TRBJ2-1; D is ambiguous. V was trimmed by 7 bases and J by 9 bases, leaving 19 bases between them. This CDR3 is 14 amino acids long. Per germline, CDR1 LNHNV and CDR2 YYDKDF (reference sequence). Written as DNA, the CDR3 is TGTGCCACCAACCAGAAGTTAACGTCGCTTGAGCAGTTCTTC. Protein product: CATNQKLTSLEQFF.

The rearrangement uses TRBV5-6 and TRBJ1-2, with 7 bases that match TRBD1. With 4 bases clipped from V and 4 bases from J, the junction kept 10 bases outside the gene matches. This CDR3 region has 15 residues. Per the germline V gene, CDR1 is SGHDT and CDR2 is YYEEEE. CDR3 DNA sequence: TGTGCCAGCAGCCCCGCGACAGGGTTGGTCTATGGCTACACCTTC. It is translated as CASSPATGLVYGYTF.

This clonotype was seen a few times. This sequence joins TRBV27 and TRBJ2-7, with D maybe TRBD2 (5 bases). The V end was cut by 2 bases, the J end by 3 bases, with 17 bases between. This CDR3 spans 16 amino acids. Germline CDR1 MNHEY, CDR2 SMNVEV (reference sequence). CDR3 nucleotide sequence: TGTGCCAGCAGTTTAGATCCCGGGATGCCTTACTACGAGCAGTACTTC. Translated, it gives CASSLDPGMPYYEQYF.

The rearrangement links TRBV7-6 to TRBJ2-7; 7 positions match TRBD1. CDR1 and CDR2 (germline): SGHVS, FNYEAQ. The CDR3 consists of 15 residues. V dropped 2 bases and J dropped 5; count of bases not matched to a gene: 9. This CDR3 is CASSLRDSDSDEQYF. The CDR3 region has the DNA TGTGCCAGCAGCTTAAGGGACAGCGATTCCGACGAGCAGTACTTC. Using reference TRBV7-6 and TRBJ2-7 for the parts outside the CDR3, the full variable domain is GAGVSQSPRYKVTKRGQDVALRCDPISGHVSLYWYRQALGQGPEFLTYFNYEAQQDKSGLPNDRFSAERPEGSISTLTIQRTEQRDSAMYRCASSLRDSDSDEQYFGPGTRLTVT.

The chain has TRBV12-3 or TRBV12-4 and TRBJ1-4; D is uncertain. Trimming cost V 3 bases and J 7 bases, with 15 bases left between them. The CDR3 contains 15 residues. The DNA of the CDR3 is TGTGCCAGCAGTTTTTTCTTGAGGGCGGGTGAAAAACTGTTTTTT. It specifies CASSFFLRAGEKLFF.

This clonotype showed up just once. The J gene is TRBJ2-1, the V gene TRBV5-1, with 9 bases fitting TRBD2. Germline V gene lookup returns CDR1 SGHRS and CDR2 YFSETQ. This CDR3 spans 12 amino acids. V trimming: 0 bases; J trimming: 13 bases; junction bases outside the gene matches: 2. This CDR3 is CASSLEGTSQFF. The CDR3 nucleotides read TGCGCCAGCAGCTTGGAAGGGACTAGCCAGTTCTTC.

The gene calls are TRBV5-1 and TRBJ2-1; weak D call: TRBD2 (5 bases). CDR3 size: 13 residues. V gave up 4 bases and J gave up 15 bases, with 20 bases separating them. Germline V gene data show CDR1 as SGHRS and CDR2 as YFSETQ. In DNA, the CDR3 is TGCGCCAGCAGCGTTGCCATAGGACGGCGGGCGTTCTTC. It translates to CASSVAIGRRAFF.

The rearrangement joins TRBV7-9 to TRBJ2-1; no firm D call. Germline V gene sequence: CDR1 SEHNR, CDR2 FQNEAQ (reference sequence). Trimming shortened V by 4 bases and J by 7 bases, and 11 bases separated the two germline ends. The CDR3 runs 13 residues. The CDR3 sequence: CASSSRYSNEQFF. Here the CDR3 DNA reads TGTGCCAGCAGCTCACGATACAGTAATGAGCAGTTCTTC.